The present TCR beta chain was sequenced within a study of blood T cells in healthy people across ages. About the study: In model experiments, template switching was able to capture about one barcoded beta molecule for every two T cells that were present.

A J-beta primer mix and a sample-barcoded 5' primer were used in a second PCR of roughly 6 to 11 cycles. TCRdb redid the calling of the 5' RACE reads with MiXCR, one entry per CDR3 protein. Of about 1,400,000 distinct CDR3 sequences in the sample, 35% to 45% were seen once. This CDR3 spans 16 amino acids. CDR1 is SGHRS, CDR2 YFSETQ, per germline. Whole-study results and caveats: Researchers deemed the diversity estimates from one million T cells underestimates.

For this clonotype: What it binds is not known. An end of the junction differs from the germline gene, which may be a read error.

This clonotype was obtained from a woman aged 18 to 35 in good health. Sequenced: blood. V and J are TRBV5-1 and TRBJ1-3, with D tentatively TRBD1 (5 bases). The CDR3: CASSLDPQGSGDTIYF. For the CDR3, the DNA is TGCGCCAGCAGCTTGGACCCCCAGGGAAGTGGAGACACCATATATTTT.